This paragraph covers one TCR beta chain sequence. Sequencing was performed with immunoSEQ multiplex PCR; in TCRdb, only in-frame clones are kept and a portion is missing. The sample comprises approximately 58,000 clones, about 96% of which are singletons, and about 0.076% rests with the top ten. With 4 bases removed from V and 4 bases from J, the gap between germline ends came to 14 bases. CDR3 length: 14 residues. Germline values: CDR1 MNHEY, CDR2 SMNVEV (reference sequence). The source of the sample is a study of T cells after somatic rescue of genetic block. The chain recombines TRBV27 with TRBJ2-7; D may correspond to TRBD1 or TRBD2 (6 bases each). Material: peripheral blood mononuclear cells (PBMCs). This TCR derives from a child younger than two. In DNA, the CDR3 is TGTGCCAGCAGTTGGGTTCGGGGGCGGTACGAGCAGTACTTC. Amino acids: CASSWVRGRYEQYF.